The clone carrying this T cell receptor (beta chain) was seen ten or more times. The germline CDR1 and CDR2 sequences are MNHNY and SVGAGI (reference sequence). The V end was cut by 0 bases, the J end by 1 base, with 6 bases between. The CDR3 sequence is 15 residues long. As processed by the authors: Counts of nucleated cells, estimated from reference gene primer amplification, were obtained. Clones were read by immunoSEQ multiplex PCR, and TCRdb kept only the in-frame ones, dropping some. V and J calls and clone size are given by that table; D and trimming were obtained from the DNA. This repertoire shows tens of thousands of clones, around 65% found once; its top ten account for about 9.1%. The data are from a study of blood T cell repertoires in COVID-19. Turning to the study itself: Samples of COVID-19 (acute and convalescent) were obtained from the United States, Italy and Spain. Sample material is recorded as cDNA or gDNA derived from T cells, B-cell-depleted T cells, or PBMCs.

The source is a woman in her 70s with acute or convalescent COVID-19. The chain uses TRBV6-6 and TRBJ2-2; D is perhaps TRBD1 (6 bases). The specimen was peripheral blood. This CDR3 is CASSYSDRNTGELFF. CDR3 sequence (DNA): TGTGCCAGCAGTTACTCGGACAGGAACACCGGGGAGCTGTTTTTT.